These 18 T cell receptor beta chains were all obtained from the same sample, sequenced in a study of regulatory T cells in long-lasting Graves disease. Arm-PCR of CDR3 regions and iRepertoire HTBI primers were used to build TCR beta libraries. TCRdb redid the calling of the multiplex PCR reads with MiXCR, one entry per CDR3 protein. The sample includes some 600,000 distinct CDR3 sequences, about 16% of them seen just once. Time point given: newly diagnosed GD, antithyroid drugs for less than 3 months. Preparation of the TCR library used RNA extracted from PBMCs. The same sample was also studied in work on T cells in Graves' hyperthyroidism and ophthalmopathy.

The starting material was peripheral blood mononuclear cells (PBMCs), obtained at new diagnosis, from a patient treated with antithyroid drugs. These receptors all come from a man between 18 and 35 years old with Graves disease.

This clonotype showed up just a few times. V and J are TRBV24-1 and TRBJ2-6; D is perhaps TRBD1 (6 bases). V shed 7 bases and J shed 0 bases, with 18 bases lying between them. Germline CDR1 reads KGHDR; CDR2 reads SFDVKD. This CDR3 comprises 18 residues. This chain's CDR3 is CATSDTTGHYSGANVLTF. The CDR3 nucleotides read TGTGCCACCAGCGATACAACAGGGCACTACTCTGGGGCCAACGTCCTGACTTTC.

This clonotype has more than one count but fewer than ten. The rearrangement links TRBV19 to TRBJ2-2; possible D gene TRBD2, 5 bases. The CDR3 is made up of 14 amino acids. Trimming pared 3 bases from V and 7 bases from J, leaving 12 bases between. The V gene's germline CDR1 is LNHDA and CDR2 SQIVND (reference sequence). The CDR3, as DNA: TGTGCCAGTAGTATGGGCGTCCGGGGCGGGGAGCTGTTTTTT. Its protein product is CASSMGVRGGELFF.

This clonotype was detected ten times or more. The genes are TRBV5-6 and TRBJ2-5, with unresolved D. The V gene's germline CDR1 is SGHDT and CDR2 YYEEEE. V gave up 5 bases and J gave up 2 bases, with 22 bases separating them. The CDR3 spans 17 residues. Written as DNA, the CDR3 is TGTGCCAGCAGATACGCTATGAACTCGTCTGTACAAGAGACCCAGTACTTC. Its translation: CASRYAMNSSVQETQYF. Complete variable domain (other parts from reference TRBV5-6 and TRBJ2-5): DAGVTQSPTHLIKTRGQQVTLRCSPKSGHDTVSWYQQALGQGPQFIFQYYEEEERQRGNFPDRFSGHQFPNYSSELNVNALLLGDSALYLCASRYAMNSSVQETQYFGPGTRLLVL.

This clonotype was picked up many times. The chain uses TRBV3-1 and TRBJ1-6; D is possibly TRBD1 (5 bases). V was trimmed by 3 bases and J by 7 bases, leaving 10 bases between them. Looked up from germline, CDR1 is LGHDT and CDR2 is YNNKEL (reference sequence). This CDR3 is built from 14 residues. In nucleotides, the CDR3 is TGTGCCAGCAGCCAGGCAGGGACGAATTCACCCCTCCACTTT. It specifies CASSQAGTNSPLHF.

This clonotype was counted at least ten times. The CDR3 nucleotides read TGTGCCAGCAGTGTGGCAGGGGGTGGTAATTCACCCCTCCACTTT. Translating it yields CASSVAGGGNSPLHF. This rearrangement joins TRBV2 to TRBJ1-6, with TRBD1 matching over 7 bases. V shed 4 bases, J shed 6 bases, and the junction held 6 bases outside the gene matches. This CDR3 contains 15 residues. Germline values: CDR1 SNHLY, CDR2 FYNNEI.

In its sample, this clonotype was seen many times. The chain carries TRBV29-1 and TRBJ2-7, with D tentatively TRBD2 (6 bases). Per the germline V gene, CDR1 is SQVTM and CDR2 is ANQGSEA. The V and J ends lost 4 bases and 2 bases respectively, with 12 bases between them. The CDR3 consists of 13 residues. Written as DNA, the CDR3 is TGCAGCGTTGGTCGCGGGACCGCCTACGAGCAGTACTTC. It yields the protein CSVGRGTAYEQYF.

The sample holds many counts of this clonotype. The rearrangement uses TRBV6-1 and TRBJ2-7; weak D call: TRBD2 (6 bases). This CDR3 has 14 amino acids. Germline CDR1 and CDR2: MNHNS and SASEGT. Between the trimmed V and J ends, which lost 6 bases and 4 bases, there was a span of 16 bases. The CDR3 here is CASSSRTTLYEQYF. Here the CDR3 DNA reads TGTGCCAGCAGCTCAAGGACTACTCTTTACGAGCAGTACTTC.

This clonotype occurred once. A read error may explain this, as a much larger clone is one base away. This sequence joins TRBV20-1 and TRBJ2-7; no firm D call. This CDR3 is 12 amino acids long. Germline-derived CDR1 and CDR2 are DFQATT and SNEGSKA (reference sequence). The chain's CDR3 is CSVRRSSYKQYF. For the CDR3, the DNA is TGCAGTGTGCGACGCAGCTCCTACAAGCAGTACTTC.

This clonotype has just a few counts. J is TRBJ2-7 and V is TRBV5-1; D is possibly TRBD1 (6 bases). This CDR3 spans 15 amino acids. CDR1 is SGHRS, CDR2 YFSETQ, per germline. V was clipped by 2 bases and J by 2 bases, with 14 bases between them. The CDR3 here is CASSFRTENTYEQYF. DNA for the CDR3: TGCGCCAGCAGCTTTCGGACAGAAAACACCTACGAGCAGTACTTC.

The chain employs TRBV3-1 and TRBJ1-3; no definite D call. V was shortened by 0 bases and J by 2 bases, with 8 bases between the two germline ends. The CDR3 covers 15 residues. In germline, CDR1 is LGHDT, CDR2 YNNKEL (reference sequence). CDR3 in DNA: TGTGCCAGCAGCCAAGACACATTCACTGGAAACACCATATATTTT. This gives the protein CASSQDTFTGNTIYF.

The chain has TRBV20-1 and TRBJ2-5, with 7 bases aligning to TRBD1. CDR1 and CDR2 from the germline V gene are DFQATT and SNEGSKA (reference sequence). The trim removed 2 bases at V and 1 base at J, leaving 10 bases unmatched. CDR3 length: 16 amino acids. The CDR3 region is CSARSRQGVVQETQYF. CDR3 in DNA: TGCAGTGCTAGATCCCGACAGGGTGTGGTCCAAGAGACCCAGTACTTC.

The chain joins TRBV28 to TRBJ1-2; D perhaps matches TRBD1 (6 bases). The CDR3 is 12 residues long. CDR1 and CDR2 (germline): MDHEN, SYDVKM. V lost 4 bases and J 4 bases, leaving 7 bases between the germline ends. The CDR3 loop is CASSSGVYGYTF. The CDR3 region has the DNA TGTGCCAGCAGTTCAGGGGTCTATGGCTACACCTTC.

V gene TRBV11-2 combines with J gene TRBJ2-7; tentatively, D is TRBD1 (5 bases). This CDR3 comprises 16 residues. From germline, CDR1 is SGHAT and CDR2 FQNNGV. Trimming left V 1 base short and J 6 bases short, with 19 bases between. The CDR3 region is CASSLAQRASQGEQYF. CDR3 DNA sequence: TGTGCCAGCAGCTTAGCCCAGCGTGCATCTCAGGGCGAGCAGTACTTC.

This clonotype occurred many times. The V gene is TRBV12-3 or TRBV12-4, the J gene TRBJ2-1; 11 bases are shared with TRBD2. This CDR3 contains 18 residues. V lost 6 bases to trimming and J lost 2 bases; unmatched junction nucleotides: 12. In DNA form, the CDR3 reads TGTGCCAGCAGACCTAAGGGAGCTAGCGGGAGGACCTACAATGAGCAGTTCTTC. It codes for CASRPKGASGRTYNEQFF.

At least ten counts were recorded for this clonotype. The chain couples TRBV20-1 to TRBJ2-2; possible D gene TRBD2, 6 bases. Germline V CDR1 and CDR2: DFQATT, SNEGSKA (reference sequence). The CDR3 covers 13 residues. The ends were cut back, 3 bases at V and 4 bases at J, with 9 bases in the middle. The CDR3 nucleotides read TGCAGTGCTAGTGGACTAACCACCGGGGAGCTGTTTTTT. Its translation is CSASGLTTGELFF.

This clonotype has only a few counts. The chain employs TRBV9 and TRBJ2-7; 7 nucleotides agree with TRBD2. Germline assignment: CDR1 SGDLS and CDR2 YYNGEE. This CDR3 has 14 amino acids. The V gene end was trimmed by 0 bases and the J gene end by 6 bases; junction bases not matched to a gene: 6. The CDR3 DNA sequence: TGTGCCAGCAGCGTAGCGGGGGGATTCAGCGAGCAGTACTTC. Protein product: CASSVAGGFSEQYF.

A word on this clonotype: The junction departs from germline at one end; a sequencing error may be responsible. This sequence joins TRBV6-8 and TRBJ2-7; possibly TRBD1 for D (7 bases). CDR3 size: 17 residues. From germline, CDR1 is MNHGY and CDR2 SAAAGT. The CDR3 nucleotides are TGTGCCAGCAGGCGGAGGGGGCGAGAATCTGACCTCTACGAGCAGCACTTC. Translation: CASRRRGRESDLYEQHF.

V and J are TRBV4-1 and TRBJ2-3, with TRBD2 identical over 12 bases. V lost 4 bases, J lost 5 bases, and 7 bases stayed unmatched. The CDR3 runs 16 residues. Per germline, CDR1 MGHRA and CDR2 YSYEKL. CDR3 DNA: TGCGCCAGCAGCCCCCGCCCTAGCGGGAGGGGAGATACGCAGTATTTT. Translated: CASSPRPSGRGDTQYF.